The 32 T cell receptor beta chains in this list originate from one sample, sequenced in a study of blood T cell repertoires in COVID-19. Produced via immunoSEQ multiplex PCR; TCRdb's table is partial and in-frame only. The table includes around 360,000 clones, 70% to 90% detected once. Specimen: peripheral blood. The origin of the receptors is a woman aged 25 to 45 with COVID-19, enrolled during active disease.

J is TRBJ2-5 and V is TRBV11-2, with 7 nucleotides matching TRBD2. There are 15 residues in the CDR3. The junction had 8 bases not matched to a gene; V was cut back by 5 bases and J by 2 bases. CDR1 is SGHAT and CDR2 is FQNNGV in the germline V gene. The CDR3 here is CASSRSGTIQETQYF. As DNA, the CDR3 is TGTGCCAGCAGCCGGAGCGGGACTATACAAGAGACCCAGTACTTC.

CDR3 loop: CATSDPFAAYNEQFF. CDR3 in DNA: TGTGCCACCAGTGATCCCTTCGCAGCCTACAATGAGCAGTTCTTC. V usage is TRBV24-1 and J usage is TRBJ2-1; no clear D gene. Germline V gene sequence: CDR1 KGHDR, CDR2 SFDVKD. This CDR3 is built from 15 residues. Trimming stripped 3 bases from V and 2 bases from J, with 10 bases between.

The CDR3 DNA reads TGTGCCAGCAGCTTAGAGGGACAGCACGGGGTGAAGTATGGCGAGCAGTTCTTC. It is translated as CASSLEGQHGVKYGEQFF. This chain links TRBV7-8 with TRBJ2-1, with 7 bases matching TRBD1. The J segment lost 10 bases and the V segment lost 1 base, leaving 19 bases of the junction unmatched. Germline V gene data show CDR1 as SGHVS and CDR2 as FQNEAQ. The CDR3 contains 18 residues.

The genes are TRBV5-6 and TRBJ2-3; 9 nucleotides line up with TRBD2. The CDR3 consists of 15 residues. Germline loops: CDR1 SGHDT, CDR2 YYEEEE. J lost 5 bases, V lost 3 bases, and 7 bases had no gene match. The CDR3 nucleotides read TGTGCCAGCAGCTCCCTCGGACTAGCGAGAGATACGCAGTATTTT. This gives the protein CASSSLGLARDTQYF. The full variable domain, completed using reference TRBV5-6 and TRBJ2-3, is DAGVTQSPTHLIKTRGQQVTLRCSPKSGHDTVSWYQQALGQGPQFIFQYYEEEERQRGNFPDRFSGHQFPNYSSELNVNALLLGDSALYLCASSSLGLARDTQYFGPGTRLTVL.

The genes are TRBV5-1 and TRBJ2-5; 7 bases match TRBD2. Trimming cost V 1 base and J 1 base; bases outside gene matches: 4. In germline, CDR1 is SGHRS, CDR2 YFSETQ. This CDR3 region has 15 residues. The CDR3 region has the DNA TGCGCCAGCAGCTTGCGAGCGGGGAGCCAAGAGACCCAGTACTTC. As protein: CASSLRAGSQETQYF.

The sample holds one count of this clone. V usage is TRBV6-6 and J usage is TRBJ1-4; weak D call: TRBD1 (6 bases). V gave up 0 bases and J gave up 8 bases, with 13 bases separating them. From germline, CDR1 is MNHNY and CDR2 SVGAGI (reference sequence). The CDR3 loop spans 15 amino acids. CDR3 nucleotides: TGTGCCAGCAGTTACTCCCGACAGGTTTTGGAAAAACTGTTTTTT. As protein: CASSYSRQVLEKLFF.

This chain connects TRBV2 to TRBJ1-1; weak D call: TRBD1 (6 bases). The V and J ends lost 6 bases and 6 bases respectively, with 14 bases between them. This CDR3 is 13 amino acids long. The V gene's germline CDR1 is SNHLY and CDR2 FYNNEI. The CDR3 region is CASRGGREAEAFF. For the CDR3, the DNA is TGTGCCAGCAGGGGGGGGCGGGAGGCTGAAGCTTTCTTT.

The chain recombines TRBV5-4 with TRBJ1-2, with 7 nucleotides matching TRBD1. V shed 4 bases, J shed 8 bases, and the junction held 14 bases outside the gene matches. CDR3 length equals 15 residues. Germline CDR1 is SGHNT and CDR2 is YYREEE (reference sequence). This chain's CDR3 is CASSHRGQTLWGYTF. The CDR3 DNA reads as TGTGCCAGCAGCCATAGGGGACAGACACTTTGGGGCTACACCTTC.

The table lists this clone with a count of one. This rearrangement joins TRBV5-1 to TRBJ2-7; 7 bases map to TRBD1. The germline gives CDR1 SGHRS, CDR2 YFSETQ. The CDR3 runs 14 residues. Trimming at V came to 4 bases and at J to 1 base, leaving 5 bases not matched to a gene. CDR3 residues: CASSPPGQSYEQYF. CDR3 coding DNA: TGCGCCAGCAGCCCTCCGGGACAGTCCTACGAGCAGTACTTC.

This chain connects TRBV6-2 or TRBV6-3 to TRBJ2-7, with 8 positions matching TRBD2. The germline gives CDR1 MNHEY, CDR2 SVGEGT. J gave up 12 bases and V 2 bases, and 3 bases lay outside the gene matches. CDR3 size: 11 residues. The CDR3 spells CASSYRREAYF. The CDR3 DNA sequence: TGTGCCAGCAGTTACCGGCGGGAGGCGTACTTC.

The chain combines TRBV6-5 with TRBJ2-1; 7 positions agree with TRBD2. The CDR3 is made up of 13 amino acids. CDR1 MNHEY and CDR2 SVGAGI come from the germline V gene. V was clipped by 10 bases and J by 7 bases; unmatched bases: 10. CDR3: CAIGTTGGNEQFF. CDR3 nucleotides: TGTGCCATCGGGACCACCGGGGGGAATGAGCAGTTCTTC.

V gene TRBV4-1 combines with J gene TRBJ1-1; no firm D call. V lost 0 bases and J lost 0, with 5 bases in between. Germline V gene lookup returns CDR1 MGHRA and CDR2 YSYEKL. CDR3 length equals 14 residues. The CDR3 DNA sequence: TGCGCCAGCAGCCAAGAGGGCATGAACACTGAAGCTTTCTTT. Translation gives CASSQEGMNTEAFF.

The rearrangement uses TRBV6-6 and TRBJ2-5; 12 bases line up with TRBD1. After removal of 4 bases from V and 5 bases from J, the junction contained 8 bases not matched to a gene. Per germline, CDR1 MNHNY and CDR2 SVGAGI (reference sequence). This CDR3 has 16 amino acids. CDR3 residues: CASSSRGQGAGETQYF. The DNA of the CDR3 is TGTGCCAGCAGTTCCCGGGGACAGGGGGCCGGGGAGACCCAGTACTTC.

This chain connects TRBV7-9 to TRBJ2-5; D unresolved. The CDR3 is 13 residues long. CDR1 is SEHNR, CDR2 FQNEAQ, per germline (reference sequence). Trimming cost V 5 bases and J 2 bases, with 9 bases left between them. The CDR3 DNA reads TGTGCCAGCAGCGAAGACGGGCAAGAGACCCAGTACTTC. Residues: CASSEDGQETQYF.

This clone was found once. J is TRBJ2-6 and V is TRBV9; 11 bases match TRBD1. Trimming removed 0 bases from V and 2 bases from J; junction bases left unmatched: 7. The CDR3 contains 19 residues. CDR1 is SGDLS and CDR2 is YYNGEE in the germline V gene. CDR3 in amino acids: CASSVVPLGQGAGANVLTF. The CDR3, as DNA: TGTGCCAGCAGCGTAGTGCCGTTGGGACAGGGGGCTGGGGCCAACGTCCTGACTTTC.

This clone was seen only a few times. The chain couples TRBV10-1 to TRBJ2-1; 10 bases are shared with TRBD2. V gave up 0 bases and J gave up 4 bases; unmatched junction bases: 3. CDR1 and CDR2 from the germline V gene are WNHNN and SYGVQD (reference sequence). The length of the CDR3 is 16 residues. The CDR3 nucleotides read TGCGCCAGCAGTGAGTCCCTGACTAGCGGGTACAATGAGCAGTTCTTC. This sequence encodes CASSESLTSGYNEQFF.

As to this clone: The same CDR3 can be traced to other DNA sequences in this sample. J is TRBJ2-2 and V is TRBV7-3, with TRBD1 matching 9 bases. Unmatched junction bases numbered 0, after V lost 3 bases and J lost 4 bases. The CDR3 is 14 residues long. Looked up from germline, CDR1 is SGHTA and CDR2 is FQGTGA. CDR3 in DNA: TGTGCCAGCAGCTTGACAGGGGGCACCGGGGAGCTGTTTTTT. It encodes CASSLTGGTGELFF.

The chain recombines TRBV11-2 with TRBJ1-6, with 9 positions matching TRBD1. Germline V gene sequence: CDR1 SGHAT, CDR2 FQNNGV. The CDR3 runs to 14 residues. Trimming at V came to 5 bases and at J to 10 bases, leaving 6 bases not matched to a gene. CDR3 protein: CASSRDRVRSPLHF. For the CDR3, the DNA is TGTGCCAGCAGCCGGGACAGGGTGCGATCACCCCTCCACTTT.

The V call is TRBV3-1 (or the pseudogene TRBV3-2), the J call TRBJ2-1; D unclear. The length of the CDR3 is 13 residues. Germline lookup yields CDR1 LGHDT and CDR2 YNNKEL (reference sequence). V gave up 1 base and J gave up 8 bases, with 9 bases separating them. DNA for the CDR3: TGTGCCAGCAGCCAAGTGACATGGGATGAGCAGTTCTTC. Translation gives CASSQVTWDEQFF.

This rearrangement joins TRBV10-3 to TRBJ2-3; TRBD1 agrees at 7 bases. This CDR3 is built from 15 residues. The J segment lost 1 base and the V segment lost 2 bases, leaving 3 bases of the junction unmatched. Germline V gives CDR1 ENHRY, CDR2 SYGVKD. CDR3: CAISEVGQGTDTQYF. The DNA for the CDR3 is TGTGCCATCAGTGAGGTCGGACAGGGCACAGATACGCAGTATTTT.

This chain connects TRBV7-9 to TRBJ1-5; D not resolved. The CDR3 is 14 amino acids. Per germline, CDR1 SEHNR and CDR2 FQNEAQ (reference sequence). V was cut by 1 base and J by 3 bases, with 7 bases left in between. The CDR3 here is CASSLGSYNQPQHF. The CDR3 nucleotides are TGTGCCAGCAGCTTAGGCAGTTACAATCAGCCCCAGCATTTT.

This clone was detected only once. The rearrangement links TRBV19 to TRBJ1-5, with 8 bases lining up with TRBD1. The CDR3 contains 14 residues. The ends lost 3 bases at V and 9 bases at J; junction bases unmatched: 7. The germline CDR1 and CDR2 sequences are LNHDA and SQIVND (reference sequence). In DNA form, the CDR3 reads TGTGCCAGTAGTATCGACAGGGGTAATGGGCCCCAGCATTTT. Residues: CASSIDRGNGPQHF.

CDR3 residues: CASSFLSGQRATEAFF. CDR3 DNA: TGTGCCAGCAGCTTTCTCTCCGGACAGAGGGCCACTGAAGCTTTCTTT. This chain uses TRBV7-3 with TRBJ1-1, with D maybe TRBD1 (6 bases). V gave up 3 bases and J gave up 4 bases, with 18 bases separating them. Germline CDR1 and CDR2: SGHTA and FQGTGA. The CDR3 spans 16 residues.

This chain joins TRBV27 and TRBJ2-1, with 13 bases aligning to TRBD2. After removal of 5 bases from V and 8 bases from J, the junction contained 3 bases not matched to a gene. The CDR3 loop spans 14 amino acids. Germline loops: CDR1 MNHEY, CDR2 SMNVEV (reference sequence). DNA of the CDR3: TGTGCCAGCAGTCCCGGACTAGCGGGGGATGAGCAGTTCTTC. It is translated as CASSPGLAGDEQFF.

The chain couples TRBV5-1 to TRBJ1-1; D is ambiguous. Trimming removed 4 bases at V and 4 bases at J, with 14 bases between. The germline gives CDR1 SGHRS, CDR2 YFSETQ. CDR3 length equals 14 residues. The DNA of the CDR3 is TGCGCCAGCAGCCACAGAAGCGGGTTCACTGAAGCTTTCTTT. Translating it yields CASSHRSGFTEAFF.

This sequence joins TRBV6-1 and TRBJ2-1, with 7 bases aligning to TRBD2. With V trimmed by 1 base and J by 12 bases, 9 bases remained unmatched. The CDR3 spans 14 residues. Germline loops: CDR1 MNHNS, CDR2 SASEGT. DNA of the CDR3: TGTGCCAGCAGTGAAGTTCCGGGCGGGAGCACGCAGTTCTTC. It is translated as CASSEVPGGSTQFF.

The chain uses TRBV9 and TRBJ2-1, with TRBD2 matching over 9 bases. V was clipped by 0 bases and J by 5 bases; unmatched bases: 9. The CDR3 runs 17 residues. Looked up from germline, CDR1 is SGDLS and CDR2 is YYNGEE. CDR3 nucleotides: TGTGCCAGCAGCGTAGGAAGGGGCGGGAGGGGGCACAATGAGCAGTTCTTC. It codes for CASSVGRGGRGHNEQFF.

V and J are TRBV7-3 and TRBJ2-7; 7 nucleotides line up with TRBD1. Germline CDR1 SGHTA, CDR2 FQGTGA. The CDR3 is 15 residues long. J was trimmed by 2 bases and V by 5 bases; bases with no gene match: 9. In DNA form, the CDR3 reads TGTGCCAGCAGCCAAAATCCCGGGACAGCCTACGAGCAGTACTTC. Translating it yields CASSQNPGTAYEQYF.

V gene TRBV10-3 combines with J gene TRBJ1-1; 8 positions match TRBD1. This CDR3 contains 14 residues. In germline, CDR1 is ENHRY, CDR2 SYGVKD. Losses at the gene ends were 5 bases for V and 4 bases for J; bases not matched to a gene: 6. The CDR3 spells CAISLGQDSTEAFF. The CDR3 region has the DNA TGTGCCATCAGTTTGGGACAGGACAGCACTGAAGCTTTCTTT.

V and J are TRBV30 and TRBJ1-4, with D tentatively TRBD1 (5 bases). V was trimmed by 8 bases and J by 7 bases, leaving 17 bases between them. Germline V gene lookup returns CDR1 GTSNPN and CDR2 SVGIG (reference sequence). The CDR3 length is 13 residues. CDR3 sequence: CAGAPTSLEKLFF. The CDR3 bases are TGTGCCGGGGCGCCGACAAGTCTTGAAAAACTGTTTTTT.

This clone was observed a few times. The chain has TRBV7-9 and TRBJ2-1; 9 bases fit TRBD2. CDR3 length: 18 amino acids. Germline values: CDR1 SEHNR, CDR2 FQNEAQ (reference sequence). V shed 5 bases and J 3 bases; nucleotides not matched to a gene: 14. Here the CDR3 DNA reads TGTGCCAGCAGCCCTCTATATCCGACTAGCGGCCACTACAATGAGCAGTTCTTC. Its protein product is CASSPLYPTSGHYNEQFF.

The chain joins TRBV18 to TRBJ2-7; tentative D call: TRBD1 (6 bases). The CDR3 is made up of 17 amino acids. The V gene lost 3 bases and the J gene lost 2 bases, with 20 bases spanning the gap. Germline V gives CDR1 KGHSH, CDR2 LQKENI. The CDR3: CASSPPEARGGTYEQYF. Here the CDR3 DNA reads TGTGCCAGCTCACCCCCCGAGGCCAGGGGTGGGACCTACGAGCAGTACTTC.